The 27 T cell receptor beta chains below were found in one sample sequenced in a study of Ad26.COV2.S vaccination and SARS-CoV-2 variants (dated by TCRdb to the early 2020s). Library prep was done by the immunoSEQ multiplex PCR assay. The source is immuneACCESS, and TCRdb retained only in-frame sequences with V and J called. Part of the clones is not carried over; for the studies checked, unresolved V genes explain less than half of this, and the remainder is unexplained. The table for this sample lists about 680,000 clones; around 90% of them were counted only once. Around 1.5% of the sample comes from the top ten. This sample's treatment or condition label indicates: around 19 received Ad26.COV2.S at low or high dose, single or two shots; about 5 received placebo; per-sample allocation not given. For vaccine and placebo recipients, repertoires were sequenced using samples collected on day 63 after the first injection.

The sequencing used peripheral blood, collected in a trial of Ad26.COV2.S vaccine versus placebo. The receptor source for this set is a person aged 18-60 years who received the Ad26.COV2.S COVID-19 vaccine or a placebo.

The chain carries TRBV19 and TRBJ1-2; D not certain. Trimming stripped 3 bases from V and 2 bases from J, with 7 bases between. The CDR3 is made up of 13 amino acids. Per germline, CDR1 LNHDA and CDR2 SQIVND (reference sequence). The CDR3: CASSMRSNYGYTF. The DNA for the CDR3 is TGTGCCAGTAGTATGCGTTCCAACTATGGCTACACCTTC.

V gene TRBV11-2 combines with J gene TRBJ2-6; D might be TRBD2 (6 bases). This CDR3 contains 17 residues. With 2 bases removed from V and 0 bases from J, the gap between germline ends came to 11 bases. Germline V gene data show CDR1 as SGHAT and CDR2 as FQNNGV. CDR3 sequence: CASSLTSLGSGANVLTF. The CDR3 nucleotides read TGTGCCAGCAGCTTAACTAGCTTGGGCTCTGGGGCCAACGTCCTGACTTTC. Combining the CDR3 with reference TRBV11-2 and TRBJ2-6 gives the whole variable domain EAGVAQSPRYKIIEKRQSVAFWCNPISGHATLYWYQQILGQGPKLLIQFQNNGVVDDSQLPKDRFSAERLKGVDSTLKIQPAKLEDSAVYLCASSLTSLGSGANVLTFGAGSRLTVL.

Regarding this clone: This specimen includes other DNA sequences encoding the same CDR3. CDR3 sequence reads: CASSAQETQYF. The CDR3 region has the DNA TGTGCCAGCAGCGCTCAAGAGACCCAGTACTTC. This chain links TRBV11-1 with TRBJ2-5; no reliable D call. V lost 5 bases and J 2 bases, leaving 3 bases between the germline ends. The CDR3 runs 11 residues. From germline, CDR1 is SGHAT and CDR2 FQDESV (reference sequence).

The CDR3 nucleotides are TGTGCCAGCAGCTCCCACACGGACGGGCGGGAGCAGTACTTC. This codes for CASSSHTDGREQYF. The chain joins TRBV6-2 or TRBV6-3 to TRBJ2-7; D uncertain. The CDR3 is 14 residues long. The V and J ends lost 6 bases and 7 bases respectively, with 19 bases between them. Per the germline V gene, CDR1 is MNHEY and CDR2 is SVGEGT.

V gene TRBV11-1 combines with J gene TRBJ1-1; D unresolved. V shed 3 bases and J shed 1 base, with 6 bases lying between them. Germline V gene lookup returns CDR1 SGHAT and CDR2 FQDESV (reference sequence). The CDR3 has 13 residues. CDR3 sequence reads: CASSFTENTEAFF. The CDR3 bases are TGTGCCAGCAGCTTTACAGAGAACACTGAAGCTTTCTTT.

The chain links TRBV2 to TRBJ1-5; 8 positions agree with TRBD1. V lost 9 bases, J lost 4 bases, and 5 bases stayed unmatched. From germline, CDR1 is SNHLY and CDR2 FYNNEI. The CDR3 runs to 13 residues. CDR3 region: CASLGQGNQPQHF. The DNA for the CDR3 is TGTGCCAGTCTCGGACAGGGAAATCAGCCCCAGCATTTT.

Turning to this clone: In the same sample, other DNA sequences code for this CDR3. This chain uses TRBV7-2 with TRBJ1-5; D is unclear. There are 13 residues in the CDR3. The germline gives CDR1 SGHTA, CDR2 FQGNSA. Trimming removed 5 bases from V and 2 bases from J, with 7 bases in between. The CDR3: CASSLVGNQPQHF. CDR3 bases: TGTGCCAGCAGCCTCGTCGGCAATCAGCCCCAGCATTTT.

The genes are TRBV27 and TRBJ2-7; 9 nucleotides match TRBD1. The V gene's germline CDR1 is MNHEY and CDR2 SMNVEV (reference sequence). The V gene end was trimmed by 5 bases and the J gene end by 3 bases; junction bases not matched to a gene: 5. This CDR3 has 14 residues. The CDR3 is CASSQDRGGYEQYF. CDR3 bases: TGTGCCAGCAGTCAGGACAGGGGAGGCTACGAGCAGTACTTC.

The chain employs TRBV4-1 and TRBJ1-2; unclear D gene. The germline V gene has CDR1 MGHRA and CDR2 YSYEKL. V was cut by 0 bases and J by 4 bases, with 12 bases left in between. The CDR3 loop spans 15 amino acids. In nucleotides, the CDR3 is TGCGCCAGCAGCCAAGACTTCGGACGGTTCTATGGCTACACCTTC. Protein sequence: CASSQDFGRFYGYTF.

This clone was seen only once. This sequence joins TRBV5-8 and TRBJ1-2; D is uncertain. V was trimmed by 4 bases and J by 7 bases, leaving 11 bases between them. The CDR3 loop spans 12 amino acids. CDR1 SGHTS and CDR2 YDEGEE come from the germline V gene. CDR3 DNA: TGTGCCAGCAGCCCCCCAGCCCCTGGCTACACCTTC. Its protein is CASSPPAPGYTF. Variable domain in full (rest from reference TRBV5-8 and TRBJ1-2): EAGVTQSPTHLIKTRGQQATLRCSPISGHTSVYWYQQALGLGLQFLLWYDEGEERNRGNFPPRFSGRQFPNYSSELNVNALELEDSALYLCASSPPAPGYTFGSGTRLTVV.

The V call is TRBV7-6, the J call TRBJ2-7; 8 positions agree with TRBD1. V was clipped by 1 base and J by 2 bases; unmatched bases: 7. CDR3 size: 16 residues. Germline V gives CDR1 SGHVS, CDR2 FNYEAQ. In DNA, the CDR3 is TGTGCCAGCAGCTTAGGTTTGGGGACAGGCACCTACGAGCAGTACTTC. Its translation: CASSLGLGTGTYEQYF.

The J gene is TRBJ1-1, the V gene TRBV2, with TRBD1 as a possible D gene (5 bases). V shed 8 bases and J shed 1 base, with 8 bases lying between them. The CDR3 loop spans 12 amino acids. CDR1 SNHLY and CDR2 FYNNEI come from the germline V gene. CDR3 nucleotide sequence: TGTGCCAGCCAGGACACGAACACTGAAGCTTTCTTT. The encoded protein is CASQDTNTEAFF.

J is TRBJ2-7 and V is TRBV4-3, with unresolved D. Deletions cut 2 bases from V and 0 bases from J, with 8 bases between. This CDR3 comprises 14 residues. Per germline, CDR1 LGHNA and CDR2 YSLEER. The CDR3 DNA reads TGCGCCAGCAGCCAAACGATTGACTCCTACGAGCAGTACTTC. Encoded protein: CASSQTIDSYEQYF.

This clone has just a few counts. The chain is built from TRBV15 and TRBJ1-6, with D unresolved. The CDR3 sequence is 14 residues long. From germline, CDR1 is LNHNV and CDR2 YYDKDF (reference sequence). V was trimmed by 1 base and J by 9 bases, leaving 10 bases between them. The CDR3 is CATSRGTESSPLHF. The CDR3 nucleotides are TGTGCCACCAGCAGAGGCACAGAAAGTTCACCCCTCCACTTT.

The chain links TRBV11-2 to TRBJ2-7; 9 nucleotides agree with TRBD2. J gave up 5 bases and V 3 bases, and 5 bases lay outside the gene matches. This CDR3 contains 14 residues. CDR1 and CDR2 from the germline V gene are SGHAT and FQNNGV. The CDR3 DNA is TGTGCCAGCAGCTTCTATAGCGGGAGACACGAGCAGTACTTC. Translation gives CASSFYSGRHEQYF. The variable domain in full, completed from reference TRBV11-2 and TRBJ2-7, reads EAGVAQSPRYKIIEKRQSVAFWCNPISGHATLYWYQQILGQGPKLLIQFQNNGVVDDSQLPKDRFSAERLKGVDSTLKIQPAKLEDSAVYLCASSFYSGRHEQYFGPGTRLTVT.

The rearrangement uses TRBV2 and TRBJ1-2; maybe TRBD1 (6 bases). V lost 6 bases and J lost 7, with 18 bases in between. The V gene's germline CDR1 is SNHLY and CDR2 FYNNEI. The CDR3 totals 14 residues. The CDR3 bases are TGTGCCAGCAGACCGGGACGTAAGGGGGGTGGCTACACCTTC. This encodes CASRPGRKGGGYTF.

The rearrangement links TRBV3-1 (or the pseudogene TRBV3-2) to TRBJ2-5, with 8 bases fitting TRBD1. The germline V gene has CDR1 LGHDT and CDR2 YNNKEL (reference sequence). Trimming took 4 bases from V and 3 from J; bases not matched to a gene: 4. The CDR3 sequence is 14 residues long. The CDR3 sequence is CASSPTGEEETQYF. The CDR3 region has the DNA TGTGCCAGCAGCCCGACAGGGGAGGAAGAGACCCAGTACTTC.

The genes are TRBV5-1 and TRBJ2-2; D is perhaps TRBD2 (5 bases). This CDR3 contains 15 residues. CDR1 is SGHRS, CDR2 YFSETQ, per germline. Trimming removed 4 bases from V and 7 bases from J, with 17 bases in between. The CDR3 region is CASSQTTGKYGELFF. The CDR3 DNA reads as TGCGCCAGCAGCCAGACCACGGGGAAATACGGGGAGCTGTTTTTT.

The sample holds a few counts of this clone. V gene TRBV6-2 or TRBV6-3 combines with J gene TRBJ1-5; TRBD1 matches 7 bases. Germline V CDR1 and CDR2: MNHEY, SVGEGT. The trim removed 4 bases at V and 1 base at J, leaving 7 bases unmatched. This CDR3 is 16 amino acids long. CDR3 residues: CASSFPQGGSNQPQHF. The CDR3 DNA follows: TGTGCCAGCAGTTTTCCTCAGGGGGGCAGCAATCAGCCCCAGCATTTT.

The chain has TRBV25-1 and TRBJ1-2; 9 bases map to TRBD1. The CDR3 covers 13 residues. Per the germline V gene, CDR1 is MGHDK and CDR2 is SYGVNS. V shed 7 bases and J 6 bases; nucleotides not matched to a gene: 6. The CDR3 DNA reads as TGTGCCAGCAATGCGGGACAGGGAGATGGCTACACCTTC. As protein: CASNAGQGDGYTF.

The chain combines TRBV7-2 with TRBJ2-3; TRBD2 agrees at 10 bases. Germline assignment: CDR1 SGHTA and CDR2 FQGNSA. This CDR3 is 16 amino acids long. V lost 1 base, J lost 6 bases, and 7 bases stayed unmatched. The CDR3 DNA is TGTGCCAGCAGCTTAGAGCCTCTAGCGGGGGTCGATACGCAGTATTTT. Translated, it gives CASSLEPLAGVDTQYF.

The sample holds one count of this clone. The chain carries TRBV9 and TRBJ1-1; 7 bases map to TRBD1. This CDR3 is 17 amino acids long. V lost 4 bases to trimming and J lost 1 base; unmatched junction nucleotides: 13. Germline V gene data show CDR1 as SGDLS and CDR2 as YYNGEE. The CDR3 here is CASSPLVEGGWNTEAFF. In nucleotides, the CDR3 is TGTGCCAGCAGCCCCCTCGTCGAAGGGGGCTGGAACACTGAAGCTTTCTTT.

The chain recombines TRBV27 with TRBJ2-7, with a tentative D call TRBD1 (5 bases). Germline V gene sequence: CDR1 MNHEY, CDR2 SMNVEV (reference sequence). V was clipped by 4 bases and J by 0 bases, with 7 bases between them. The CDR3 contains 13 residues. CDR3: CASSSTVSYEQYF. As DNA, the CDR3 is TGTGCCAGCAGTTCGACAGTCTCCTACGAGCAGTACTTC.

Of note for this clone: This sample also contains other DNA sequences that code for the same CDR3. The V call is TRBV12-3 or TRBV12-4, the J call TRBJ1-1, with D hard to call. The CDR3 runs to 13 residues. V lost 8 bases and J lost 4, with 14 bases in between. The chain's CDR3 is CASLRGGSTEAFF. The CDR3 DNA is TGTGCCAGCCTACGGGGAGGGAGCACTGAAGCTTTCTTT.

The chain has TRBV30 and TRBJ1-6; no reliable D call. The V end was cut by 1 base, the J end by 7 bases, with 11 bases between. The length of the CDR3 is 14 residues. Germline values: CDR1 GTSNPN, CDR2 SVGIG (reference sequence). As DNA, the CDR3 is TGTGCCTGGAGTGGAATAACAAGGAATTCACCCCTCCACTTT. This gives the protein CAWSGITRNSPLHF.

About this clone itself: The junction shows a germline mismatch at one end, possibly a read error. The chain recombines TRBV3-1 (or the pseudogene TRBV3-2) with TRBJ2-5; D is possibly TRBD1 (6 bases). This CDR3 has 15 amino acids. Germline lookup yields CDR1 LGHDT and CDR2 YNNKEL (reference sequence). CDR3 protein: CASRRAGASQEAQYF. In DNA form, the CDR3 reads TGTGCCAGCAGGCGCGCAGGGGCCAGCCAAGAGGCCCAGTACTTC.

This rearrangement joins TRBV19 to TRBJ2-1, with D possibly being TRBD2 (5 bases). Looked up from germline, CDR1 is LNHDA and CDR2 is SQIVND (reference sequence). V dropped 5 bases and J dropped 3 bases, with 11 bases sitting between them. CDR3 size: 14 residues. CDR3 DNA: TGTGCCAGTAGTTCCACCGGACTCTACAATGAGCAGTTCTTC. The encoded protein is CASSSTGLYNEQFF.